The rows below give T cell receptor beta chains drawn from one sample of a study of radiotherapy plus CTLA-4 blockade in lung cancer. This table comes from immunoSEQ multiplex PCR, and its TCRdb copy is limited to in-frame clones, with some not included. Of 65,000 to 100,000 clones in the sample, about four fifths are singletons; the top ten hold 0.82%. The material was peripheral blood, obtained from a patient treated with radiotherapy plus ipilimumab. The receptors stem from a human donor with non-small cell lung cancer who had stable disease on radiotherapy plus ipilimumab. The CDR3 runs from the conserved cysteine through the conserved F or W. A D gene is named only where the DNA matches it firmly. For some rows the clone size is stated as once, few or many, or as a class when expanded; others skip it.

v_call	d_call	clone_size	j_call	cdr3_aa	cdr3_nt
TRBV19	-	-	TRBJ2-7	CASSSSSYEQYF	TGTGCCAGTAGCTCAAGCTCCTACGAGCAGTACTTC
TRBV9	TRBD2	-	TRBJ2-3	CASNLRGLAGGDTQYF	TGTGCCAGCAACCTACGCGGGCTAGCGGGGGGAGATACGCAGTATTTT
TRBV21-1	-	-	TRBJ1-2	CASSKWGGETSYTF	TGTGCCAGCAGCAAGTGGGGGGGCGAGACTAGCTACACCTTC
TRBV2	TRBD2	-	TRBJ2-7	CASSGLAGGDEQYF	TGTGCCAGCAGTGGGCTAGCGGGGGGGGACGAGCAGTACTTC
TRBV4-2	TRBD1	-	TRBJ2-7	CASSKGDREEQYF	TGTGCCAGCAGTAAAGGAGACAGGGAAGAGCAGTACTTC
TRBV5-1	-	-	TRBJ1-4	CASSSERGDEKLFF	TGCGCCAGCAGCTCCGAGAGGGGTGATGAAAAACTGTTTTTT
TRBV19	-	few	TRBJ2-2	CASRGAVDTGELFF	TGTGCCTCTCGAGGGGCGGTTGACACCGGGGAGCTGTTTTTT
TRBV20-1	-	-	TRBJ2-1	CSASHNEQFF	TGCAGTGCTAGCCACAATGAGCAGTTCTTC
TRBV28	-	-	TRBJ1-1	CASSLLHNTEAFF	TGTGCCAGCAGTTTATTACATAACACTGAAGCTTTCTTT
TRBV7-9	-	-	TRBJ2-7	CASSRPGTHYEQYF	TGTGCCAGCAGCCGCCCCGGGACACACTACGAGCAGTACTTC
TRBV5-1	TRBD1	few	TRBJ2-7	CASRTGGNSYEQYF	TGCGCCAGCAGAACAGGGGGAAACTCCTACGAGCAGTACTTC
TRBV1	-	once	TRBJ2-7	CTSSHQTSVRTYEQYF	TGCACCAGCAGCCACCAGACTAGCGTACGAACCTACGAGCAGTACTTC
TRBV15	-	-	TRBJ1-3	CATSKVNRPSGNTIYF	TGTGCCACCAGCAAAGTGAACAGACCCTCTGGAAACACCATATATTTT
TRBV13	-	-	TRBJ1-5	CASSPGPNQPQHF	TGTGCCAGCAGCCCGGGGCCCAATCAGCCCCAGCATTTT
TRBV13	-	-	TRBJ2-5	CASSLGWTELQETQYF	TGTGCCAGCAGCTTAGGCTGGACAGAGCTCCAAGAGACCCAGTACTTC
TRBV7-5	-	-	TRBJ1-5	CARNQHQGSSQPQHF	TGTGCCAGAAACCAACACCAGGGGTCGAGTCAGCCCCAGCATTTT
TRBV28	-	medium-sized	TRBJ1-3	CASSPGLTGNTIYF	TGTGCCAGCAGTCCGGGACTAACTGGAAACACCATATATTTT
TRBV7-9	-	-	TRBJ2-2	CASSLFAGNTGELFF	TGTGCCAGCAGCTTATTTGCGGGGAACACCGGGGAGCTGTTTTTT
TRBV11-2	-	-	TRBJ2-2	CASSPTGGGHTGELFF	TGTGCCAGCAGTCCAACCGGGGGCGGCCACACCGGGGAGCTGTTTTTT
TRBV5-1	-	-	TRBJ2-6	CASRRPGGFPGEASGANVLTF	TGCGCCAGCAGACGCCCCGGGGGGTTTCCAGGGGAGGCCTCTGGGGCCAACGTCCTGACTTTC
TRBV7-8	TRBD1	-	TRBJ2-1	CASSFSGTGFYNEQFF	TGTGCCAGCAGCTTCTCCGGGACAGGCTTCTACAATGAGCAGTTCTTC
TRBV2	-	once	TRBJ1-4	CASSVRGSEKLFF	TGTGCCAGCAGTGTTAGGGGGAGTGAAAAACTGTTTTTT
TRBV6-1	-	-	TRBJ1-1	CASSPTLQGSAFF	TGTGCCAGCAGTCCAACCCTCCAGGGGAGCGCTTTCTTT
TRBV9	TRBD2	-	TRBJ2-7	CASSVAGGGPSYEQYF	TGTGCCAGCAGCGTAGCTGGCGGGGGGCCCTCCTACGAGCAGTACTTC
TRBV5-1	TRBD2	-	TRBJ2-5	CASSSRLAGGQETQYF	TGCGCCAGCAGCTCCCGTCTAGCGGGGGGGCAAGAGACCCAGTACTTC
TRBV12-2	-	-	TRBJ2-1	CASRFESGNNEQFF	TGTGCAAGTCGCTTCGAGAGCGGAAACAATGAGCAGTTCTTC
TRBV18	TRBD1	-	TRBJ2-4	CASSPGTGGGNIQYF	TGTGCCAGCTCACCAGGGACAGGGGGCGGAAACATTCAGTACTTC
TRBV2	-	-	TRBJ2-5	CASRPGLLETQYF	TGTGCCAGCCGACCGGGACTTCTGGAGACCCAGTACTTC
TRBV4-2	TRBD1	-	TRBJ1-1	CASSQEGTGMNTEAFF	TGTGCCAGCAGCCAAGAGGGGACAGGGATGAACACTGAAGCTTTCTTT
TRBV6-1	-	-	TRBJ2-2	CASSTQGNTGELFF	TGTGCCAGCAGCACGCAGGGGAACACCGGGGAGCTGTTTTTT
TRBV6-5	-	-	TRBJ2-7	CASSYSRGLNYEQYF	TGTGCCAGCAGTTACAGTAGGGGCCTGAACTACGAGCAGTACTTC
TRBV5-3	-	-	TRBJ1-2	CARREGDTF	TGTGCCAGAAGGGAGGGAGACACCTTC
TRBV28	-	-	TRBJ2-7	CASRGVPYEQYF	TGTGCCAGCAGGGGAGTCCCCTACGAGCAGTACTTC
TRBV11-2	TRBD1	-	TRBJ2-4	CASSLVWTGKNIQYF	TGTGCCAGCAGCTTAGTGTGGACAGGGAAAAACATTCAGTACTTC
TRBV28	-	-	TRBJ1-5	CASTHWRRGSNQPQHF	TGTGCCAGCACCCATTGGAGGAGGGGCTCTAATCAGCCCCAGCATTTT
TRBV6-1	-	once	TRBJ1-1	CASSDTGSGNTEAFF	TGTGCCAGCAGTGATACGGGGTCGGGGAACACTGAAGCTTTCTTT
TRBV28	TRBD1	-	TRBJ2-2	CASQKTKGAYTGELFF	TGTGCCAGCCAAAAAACTAAGGGGGCATACACCGGGGAGCTGTTTTTT
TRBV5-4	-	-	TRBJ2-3	CASRAGTDTQYF	TGTGCCAGCAGAGCGGGCACAGATACGCAGTATTTT
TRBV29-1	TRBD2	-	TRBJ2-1	CSVSGLAGAINEQFF	TGCAGCGTTTCCGGACTAGCGGGAGCCATCAATGAGCAGTTCTTC
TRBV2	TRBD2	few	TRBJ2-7	CAIQRTSGDYEQYF	TGTGCCATCCAACGGACTAGCGGGGACTACGAGCAGTACTTC
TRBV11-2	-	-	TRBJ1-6	CASSLEVSISAPLHF	TGTGCCAGCAGCTTAGAGGTCTCCATATCAGCACCCCTCCACTTT
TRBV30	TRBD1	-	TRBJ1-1	CAWSGTGGFRVNTEAFF	TGTGCCTGGTCAGGGACAGGGGGCTTTCGGGTGAACACTGAAGCTTTCTTT
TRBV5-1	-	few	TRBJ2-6	CASSLEGGISSGANVLTF	TGCGCCAGCAGCTTGGAGGGCGGGATAAGCTCTGGGGCCAACGTCCTGACTTTC
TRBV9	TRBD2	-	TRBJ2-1	CASSPRLADYNEQFF	TGTGCCAGCAGCCCTCGACTAGCGGATTACAATGAGCAGTTCTTC
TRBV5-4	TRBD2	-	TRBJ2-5	CASSLESGGWETQYF	TGTGCCAGCAGCTTGGAAAGCGGGGGTTGGGAGACCCAGTACTTC